Below are 26 T cell receptor beta chains sequenced from a single sample in a study of vaccination effects on CD4 cells after COVID-19. These receptors are not linked to any known antigen. In the ViraFEST assay, antigen-specific CD4+ clonotypes were identified by expansion after peptide-pool stimulation. Following a 10-day culture, CD4+ T cells were purified. This person caught SARS-CoV-2 sometime from March to December 2020, and PCR testing confirmed the infection. This table comes from immunoSEQ multiplex PCR, and its TCRdb copy is limited to in-frame clones, with some not included. The table has more than 35,000 clones, roughly four fifths seen once. The material sequenced was CD4+ T cells from PBMCs cultured with a peptide pool, taken before COVID-19 vaccination. The receptors come from a human donor who had a prior SARS-CoV-2 infection.

The rearrangement uses TRBV4-1 and TRBJ2-3; the match to TRBD2 covers 9 bases. Germline CDR1 is MGHRA and CDR2 is YSYEKL. Trimming removed 9 bases from V and 3 bases from J; junction bases left unmatched: 10. The CDR3 totals 15 residues. CDR3: CASTRLAGLTDTQYF. In DNA form, the CDR3 reads TGCGCCAGTACAAGGCTAGCGGGGCTGACAGATACGCAGTATTTT.

This rearrangement joins TRBV18 to TRBJ2-7; no definite D call. Germline CDR1 is KGHSH and CDR2 is LQKENI. V was clipped by 0 bases and J by 4 bases, with 10 bases between them. The CDR3 totals 14 residues. The DNA for the CDR3 is TGTGCCAGCTCACCACCGGCCATAGGGTACGAGCAGTACTTC. This sequence encodes CASSPPAIGYEQYF.

This rearrangement joins TRBV24-1 to TRBJ1-4; TRBD1 might be the D (5 bases). Germline V CDR1 and CDR2: KGHDR, SFDVKD. The CDR3 is 18 amino acids. V was shortened by 9 bases and J by 4 bases, with 26 bases between the two germline ends. The CDR3, as DNA: TGTGCCACCCTGTTCCTTTTCACACGGGGCCGCAATAATGAAAAACTGTTTTTT. Its protein is CATLFLFTRGRNNEKLFF.

V usage is TRBV18 and J usage is TRBJ2-7; D perhaps matches TRBD1 (6 bases). Deletions cut 3 bases from V and 4 bases from J, with 13 bases between. Germline V CDR1 and CDR2: KGHSH, LQKENI. The CDR3 is 14 residues long. CDR3: CASSPGAQGYEQYF. DNA for the CDR3: TGTGCCAGCTCACCGGGAGCCCAGGGGTACGAGCAGTACTTC.

This clone showed up just a few times. This sequence joins TRBV7-9 and TRBJ2-2; 7 nucleotides match TRBD1. Losses at the gene ends were 1 base for V and 4 bases for J; bases not matched to a gene: 3. The CDR3 sequence is 15 residues long. Looked up from germline, CDR1 is SEHNR and CDR2 is FQNEAQ (reference sequence). CDR3 sequence (DNA): TGTGCCAGCAGCTTAGAAGGGGGCGGCACCGGGGAGCTGTTTTTT. This codes for CASSLEGGGTGELFF.

The V call is TRBV7-8, the J call TRBJ2-7; 10 nucleotides line up with TRBD2. The junction had 10 bases not matched to a gene; V was cut back by 2 bases and J by 3 bases. Germline V CDR1 and CDR2: SGHVS, FQNEAQ. The CDR3 consists of 17 residues. The CDR3 protein is CASSLRASGREFYEQYF. DNA of the CDR3: TGTGCCAGCAGCTTAAGAGCTAGCGGGAGAGAATTCTACGAGCAGTACTTC.

A few counts support this clone. J is TRBJ2-2 and V is TRBV5-1; D gene uncertain. The CDR3 spans 12 residues. The ends were cut back, 5 bases at V and 2 bases at J, with 4 bases in the middle. Germline assignment: CDR1 SGHRS and CDR2 YFSETQ. In DNA form, the CDR3 reads TGCGCCAGCAGTATAAACACCGGGGAGCTGTTTTTT. This codes for CASSINTGELFF.

This chain joins TRBV9 and TRBJ2-2; the match to TRBD2 covers 9 bases. Germline CDR1 SGDLS, CDR2 YYNGEE. CDR3 length: 14 amino acids. V lost 2 bases and J lost 7; bases outside the gene matches: 3. The CDR3 DNA reads TGTGCCAGCAGCGTGAGCGGGGGGTTCGGGGAGCTGTTTTTT. Amino acids: CASSVSGGFGELFF.

The chain recombines TRBV6-5 with TRBJ1-6; possible D gene TRBD1, 5 bases. The CDR3 consists of 13 residues. V lost 11 bases, J lost 9 bases, and 17 bases lay in between. Germline V lookup: CDR1 MNHEY, CDR2 SVGAGI. CDR3 sequence: CASKEGLRSPLHF. The CDR3 region has the DNA TGTGCCTCAAAAGAGGGGCTCCGTTCACCCCTCCACTTT.

The chain combines TRBV4-1 with TRBJ1-5; TRBD1 matches at 7 bases. Germline values: CDR1 MGHRA, CDR2 YSYEKL. The CDR3 length is 15 residues. V was clipped by 11 bases and J by 4 bases; unmatched bases: 14. CDR3 DNA: TGCGCCGACCCAAGTGGCCAGGGGGGGAATCAGCCCCAGCATTTT. It specifies CADPSGQGGNQPQHF.

This chain connects TRBV7-3 to TRBJ1-1; the D is unclear. This CDR3 comprises 13 residues. V lost 7 bases and J 1 base, leaving 10 bases between the germline ends. Germline lookup yields CDR1 SGHTA and CDR2 FQGTGA. CDR3 protein: CASKGQPNTEAFF. DNA of the CDR3: TGTGCCAGCAAGGGTCAGCCGAACACTGAAGCTTTCTTT.

This chain links TRBV2 with TRBJ1-5; no clear D gene. Germline V gene lookup returns CDR1 SNHLY and CDR2 FYNNEI. The CDR3 has 13 residues. V lost 4 bases and J 2 bases, leaving 6 bases between the germline ends. The CDR3: CASSGEGNQPQHF. The CDR3 nucleotides are TGTGCCAGCAGTGGGGAGGGCAATCAGCCCCAGCATTTT.

The chain joins TRBV7-6 to TRBJ1-1; D call uncertain. The germline gives CDR1 SGHVS, CDR2 FNYEAQ. V gave up 1 base and J gave up 0 bases, with 12 bases separating them. The CDR3 has 16 residues. CDR3 sequence reads: CASSLEVARMNTEAFF. Written as DNA, the CDR3 is TGTGCCAGCAGCTTAGAAGTGGCCAGGATGAACACTGAAGCTTTCTTT.

V gene TRBV5-1 combines with J gene TRBJ2-7; D tentatively fits TRBD1 or TRBD2 (5 bases each). This CDR3 comprises 15 residues. V lost 4 bases and J 0 bases, leaving 14 bases between the germline ends. The germline gives CDR1 SGHRS, CDR2 YFSETQ. For the CDR3, the DNA is TGCGCCAGCAGCGGAACCGGGACCGACTCCTACGAGCAGTACTTC. As protein: CASSGTGTDSYEQYF.

This chain links TRBV2 with TRBJ2-1; TRBD2 is a possible D gene (6 bases). CDR1 is SNHLY, CDR2 FYNNEI, per germline. This CDR3 is built from 15 residues. Trimming shortened V by 1 base and J by 2 bases, and 9 bases separated the two germline ends. Here the CDR3 reads CASSEDGGTYNEQFF. The CDR3 coding sequence is TGTGCCAGCAGTGAAGACGGCGGGACCTACAATGAGCAGTTCTTC.

The CDR3 loop is CASSPVGTSGSTDTQYF. The CDR3 DNA follows: TGTGCCAGCTCACCAGTTGGGACTAGCGGTTCCACAGATACGCAGTATTTT. V and J are TRBV18 and TRBJ2-3, with 11 bases identical to TRBD2. V lost 2 bases, J lost 2 bases, and 6 bases stayed unmatched. Germline CDR1 reads KGHSH; CDR2 reads LQKENI. This CDR3 region has 17 residues.

V is TRBV5-5 and J is TRBJ1-1, with no clear D. The V end was cut by 0 bases, the J end by 0 bases, with 12 bases between. Per the germline V gene, CDR1 is SGHKS and CDR2 is YYEKEE (reference sequence). The length of the CDR3 is 16 residues. For the CDR3, the DNA is TGTGCCAGCAGCTTGGGGGGAGGTATAATGAACACTGAAGCTTTCTTT. Its translation: CASSLGGGIMNTEAFF.

This clone occurred a few times. This chain joins TRBV7-3 and TRBJ2-1; 7 bases are a match to TRBD2. J lost 9 bases, V lost 1 base, and 9 bases had no gene match. CDR3 length: 15 residues. Germline CDR1 SGHTA, CDR2 FQGTGA. As DNA, the CDR3 is TGTGCCAGCAGCTTAAGTCTGGCGGGAGTGGGTGAGCAGTTCTTC. Translation gives CASSLSLAGVGEQFF.

The chain is built from TRBV4-2 and TRBJ2-5, with D perhaps assigned TRBD1 or TRBD2 (5 bases each). Trimming cost V 2 bases and J 4 bases, with 20 bases left between them. Germline values: CDR1 LGHNA, CDR2 YNFKEQ. The CDR3 has 17 amino acids. CDR3 sequence: CASSQRPSSNGGETQYF. For the CDR3, the DNA is TGTGCCAGCAGCCAACGCCCAAGTAGCAATGGGGGAGAGACCCAGTACTTC.

This clone was counted between two and nine times. The chain uses TRBV27 and TRBJ2-7, with D perhaps given as TRBD1 or TRBD2 (5 bases each). Germline V gene data show CDR1 as MNHEY and CDR2 as SMNVEV (reference sequence). Trimming stripped 5 bases from V and 3 bases from J, with 14 bases between. This CDR3 has 14 residues. CDR3 DNA sequence: TGTGCCAGCAGTGGAACTAGGGGTGGCTACGAGCAGTACTTC. Protein product: CASSGTRGGYEQYF.

This sequence joins TRBV4-2 and TRBJ1-1; D is perhaps TRBD1 (5 bases). This CDR3 is 16 amino acids long. The germline CDR1 and CDR2 sequences are LGHNA and YNFKEQ. Between the trimmed V and J ends, which lost 4 bases and 7 bases, there was a span of 22 bases. The CDR3 coding sequence is TGTGCCAGCAGCCTCAACCCAAACGGCGGGGGGTATGAAGCTTTCTTT. Its protein product is CASSLNPNGGGYEAFF.

The chain couples TRBV6-6 to TRBJ2-7; TRBD1 matches 9 bases. Germline CDR1 is MNHNY and CDR2 is SVGAGI (reference sequence). The CDR3 sequence is 15 residues long. The ends lost 0 bases at V and 6 bases at J; junction bases unmatched: 6. The CDR3 region has the DNA TGTGCCAGCAGTTACTCGGCCGGGACAGGGTTCGAGCAGTACTTC. Protein sequence: CASSYSAGTGFEQYF.

The chain links TRBV19 to TRBJ1-2; maybe TRBD1 (5 bases). The CDR3 length is 13 residues. Germline values: CDR1 LNHDA, CDR2 SQIVND (reference sequence). Between the trimmed V and J ends, which lost 7 bases and 5 bases, there was a span of 14 bases. CDR3 sequence (DNA): TGTGCCAGTAACATAGGACGGGGGTATGGCTACACCTTC. Translating gives CASNIGRGYGYTF.

The chain uses TRBV19 and TRBJ1-6; no firm D call. There are 13 residues in the CDR3. V lost 7 bases and J lost 5, with 9 bases in between. The germline CDR1 and CDR2 sequences are LNHDA and SQIVND (reference sequence). CDR3 nucleotide sequence: TGTGCCAGTACAACAGCAAATAATTCACCCCTCCACTTT. The encoded protein is CASTTANNSPLHF.

This clone was counted once. The V gene is TRBV2, the J gene TRBJ1-1; perhaps TRBD1 as D (6 bases). Trimming cost V 6 bases and J 2 bases, with 16 bases left between them. The CDR3 loop spans 15 amino acids. Germline-derived CDR1 and CDR2 are SNHLY and FYNNEI. In nucleotides, the CDR3 is TGTGCCAGCAGAGGGGGGGCGGGGGTAAACACTGAAGCTTTCTTT. This encodes CASRGGAGVNTEAFF.

A note on this clone: Other nucleotide sequences in the sample specify the same CDR3. The chain employs TRBV2 and TRBJ1-2; no definite D call. Germline assignment: CDR1 SNHLY and CDR2 FYNNEI. This CDR3 has 12 amino acids. Trimming took 3 bases from V and 7 from J, leaving 9 bases between them. The CDR3 is CASSEGWGGYTF. CDR3 nucleotide sequence: TGTGCCAGCAGTGAGGGGTGGGGTGGCTACACCTTC.